This T cell receptor beta chain was profiled in a study of shared clonotypes between healthy human individuals. Notes on the study in general: Clonotype sharing among donors likely depends on sequencing depth.

Of note for this clone: What it recognizes is unknown.

CD4+ cells underwent separation, giving CD45RA+ naive and CD45RA-negative memory subsets. The V gene's germline CDR1 is MNHNY and CDR2 SVGAGI (reference sequence). The CDR3 extends over 12 amino acids. Trimming removed 8 bases at V and 3 bases at J, with 8 bases between. Here immunoSEQ multiplex PCR was the method, and the copy in TCRdb shows in-frame clones only, minus some. The sample includes fewer than 850,000 clones, 60% to 80% seen only once; the top ten take under 2%. The clonotype comes from a young woman in good health. Sequencing was performed on memory CD4+ T cells sorted from blood. Subset here: CD45RA-negative fraction. The J gene is TRBJ2-1, the V gene TRBV6-6; D gene unclear. The DNA of the CDR3 is TGTGCCAGCGGAGCCCTCTACAATGAGCAGTTCTTC. Translated: CASGALYNEQFF.